The entry below gives a single TCR beta chain sequence along with its context. These data come from a study of blood T cell repertoires in COVID-19. Germline V gene sequence: CDR1 SNHLY, CDR2 FYNNEI. The J segment lost 1 base and the V segment lost 4 bases, leaving 10 bases of the junction unmatched. The CDR3 length is 17 residues. Clones were sequenced by immunoSEQ multiplex PCR, and TCRdb holds only the in-frame ones, with some missing. This table has tens of thousands of clones, 86% appearing once. V and J are TRBV2 and TRBJ1-1; 9 bases agree with TRBD1. The sample taken for sequencing was peripheral blood. The TCR was taken from a woman over 75 with acute or convalescent COVID-19. CDR3 sequence: CASSGDRARFQNTEAFF. The CDR3 nucleotides read TGTGCCAGCAGTGGGGACAGGGCTCGATTCCAGAACACTGAAGCTTTCTTT. Complete variable domain (other parts from reference TRBV2 and TRBJ1-1): EPEVTQTPSHQVTQMGQEVILRCVPISNHLYFYWYRQILGQKVEFLVSFYNNEISEKSEIFDDQFSVERPDGSNFTLKIRSTKLEDSAMYFCASSGDRARFQNTEAFFGQGTRLTVV.